This T cell receptor (beta chain) was sequenced for a study of blood T cell repertoires in COVID-19. Measured with immunoSEQ multiplex PCR; TCRdb has only the in-frame clones, and not every one. The table lists roughly 62,000 clones, approximately 79% of them singletons. Sequencing input: peripheral blood. The origin of this receptor is an elderly woman with active or convalescent COVID-19.

The CDR3 DNA reads TGTGCCAGCAGCTCCCCAGGGCGAGAGACCCAGTACTTC. Amino acid sequence: CASSSPGRETQYF. The rearrangement joins TRBV5-4 to TRBJ2-5, with D tentatively TRBD1 (5 bases). The germline V and J ends were trimmed by 3 bases and 4 bases, with 10 bases remaining between them. This CDR3 comprises 13 residues. CDR1 SGHNT and CDR2 YYREEE come from the germline V gene (reference sequence).